Presented here are 29 T cell receptor beta chains from one specimen sequenced in a study of blood T cell repertoires in COVID-19. Libraries were prepared by immunoSEQ multiplex PCR; TCRdb keeps only in-frame clonotypes and omits some of them. The sample includes some 160,000 clones, over 75% seen only once; the top ten take 3%. The sample comprised peripheral blood. The receptors come from an older woman with active COVID-19.

The gene calls are TRBV9 and TRBJ2-7; 9 bases agree with TRBD1. The CDR3 loop spans 16 amino acids. The V gene's germline CDR1 is SGDLS and CDR2 YYNGEE. V lost 0 bases and J lost 2; bases outside the gene matches: 6. The CDR3 nucleotides read TGTGCCAGCAGCGTAGCCGGGACAGGGTGGCCCTACGAGCAGTACTTC. Translation: CASSVAGTGWPYEQYF. The full variable domain, rest sourced from reference TRBV9 and TRBJ2-7, is DSGVTQTPKHLITATGQRVTLRCSPRSGDLSVYWYQQSLDQGLQFLIQYYNGEERAKGNILERFSAQQFPDLHSELNLSSLELGDSALYFCASSVAGTGWPYEQYFGPGTRLTVT.

The chain is built from TRBV11-2 and TRBJ2-1; a possible D gene is TRBD2 (5 bases). The germline V and J ends were trimmed by 5 bases and 8 bases, with 19 bases remaining between them. The germline V gene encodes CDR1 SGHAT and CDR2 FQNNGV. This CDR3 contains 15 residues. The DNA of the CDR3 is TGTGCCAGCAGCCCTGGACGTTTGGGAGCCCATGAGCAGTTCTTC. Translated: CASSPGRLGAHEQFF.

The rearrangement links TRBV9 to TRBJ1-1; D remains unclear. V was cut by 4 bases and J by 0 bases, with 22 bases left in between. The CDR3 consists of 18 residues. Germline CDR1 SGDLS, CDR2 YYNGEE. CDR3 sequence: CASSPRTAFTPMNTEAFF. DNA for the CDR3: TGTGCCAGCAGCCCCCGGACTGCTTTTACCCCGATGAACACTGAAGCTTTCTTT.

This chain joins TRBV21-1 and TRBJ1-2; the D call of TRBD1 is as the table states it, not checked on the DNA. TRBV21-1 is classified as a pseudogene. The CDR3 is 18 residues long. The CDR3 bases are TGTGCCAGCAGCAATCGCCCTATAAGGGGACAGAATAACTATGGCTACACCTTC. Amino acids: CASSNRPIRGQNNYGYTF.

This clone was counted a few times. The CDR3 reads CASSQEAEGHGSPLHF. CDR3 DNA: TGCGCCAGCAGCCAAGAGGCGGAGGGGCACGGTTCACCCCTCCACTTT. V usage is TRBV4-3 and J usage is TRBJ1-6; tentative D call: TRBD1 (5 bases). Germline V gives CDR1 LGHNA, CDR2 YSLEER. Between the trimmed V and J ends, which lost 0 bases and 9 bases, there was a span of 15 bases. The CDR3 has 16 residues.

The chain uses TRBV11-2 and TRBJ2-7, with 9 bases matching TRBD2. Per germline, CDR1 SGHAT and CDR2 FQNNGV. V dropped 5 bases and J dropped 4; count of bases not matched to a gene: 9. The CDR3 sequence is 15 residues long. The CDR3 reads CASSPLAGELYEQYF. CDR3 in DNA: TGTGCCAGCAGCCCGTTAGCGGGAGAATTATACGAGCAGTACTTC.

This clone was detected only once. This rearrangement joins TRBV27 to TRBJ2-7, with 8 positions matching TRBD2. Germline V gene lookup returns CDR1 MNHEY and CDR2 SMNVEV (reference sequence). The CDR3 sequence is 17 residues long. V shed 2 bases and J 3 bases; nucleotides not matched to a gene: 12. This CDR3 reads CASSLGFRGRPLYEQYF. CDR3 in DNA: TGTGCCAGCAGTTTAGGGTTTCGCGGGAGGCCCCTCTACGAGCAGTACTTC.

The chain employs TRBV6-2 or TRBV6-3 and TRBJ2-7, with D possibly TRBD1 on 6 matching bases. The CDR3 has 15 residues. Germline assignment: CDR1 MNHEY and CDR2 SVGEGT. Trimming took off 4 bases at V and 0 bases at J, with 13 bases between the two ends. For the CDR3, the DNA is TGTGCCAGCAGTTCAAACGGACAGTACTCCTACGAGCAGTACTTC. Encoded protein: CASSSNGQYSYEQYF.

This rearrangement joins TRBV5-4 to TRBJ2-1; 7 bases match TRBD2. V gave up 4 bases and J gave up 8 bases; unmatched junction bases: 15. CDR1 is SGHNT and CDR2 is YYREEE in the germline V gene (reference sequence). CDR3 length: 16 amino acids. In DNA, the CDR3 is TGTGCCAGCAGCCTATGGGACTACCCTAAAGGCGATGAGCAGTTCTTC. Amino acid sequence: CASSLWDYPKGDEQFF.

Only a few counts were recorded for this clone. CDR3 nucleotides: TGTGCCAGCAGTTTACACCCTGGGACAGGAGGCCTCAATCAGCCCCAGCATTTT. Translated: CASSLHPGTGGLNQPQHF. The V and J genes are TRBV28 and TRBJ1-5, with TRBD1 matching 8 bases. There are 18 residues in the CDR3. Per the germline V gene, CDR1 is MDHEN and CDR2 is SYDVKM. The J segment lost 3 bases and the V segment lost 2 bases, leaving 12 bases of the junction unmatched.

The chain has TRBV18 and TRBJ2-2; D gene ambiguous. The germline V gene has CDR1 KGHSH and CDR2 LQKENI. Trimming took 3 bases from V and 0 from J, leaving 2 bases between them. The CDR3 sequence is 13 residues long. CDR3 residues: CASSPSNTGELFF. Here the CDR3 DNA reads TGTGCCAGCTCACCCTCGAACACCGGGGAGCTGTTTTTT. Full variable domain (rest looked up from reference TRBV18 and TRBJ2-2): NAGVMQNPRHLVRRRGQEARLRCSPMKGHSHVYWYRQLPEEGLKFMVYLQKENIIDESGMPKERFSAEFPKEGPSILRIQQVVRGDSAAYFCASSPSNTGELFFGEGSRLTVL.

The chain recombines TRBV2 with TRBJ2-2, with D perhaps matching TRBD1 (6 bases). V lost 4 bases and J lost 4, with 13 bases in between. The germline gives CDR1 SNHLY, CDR2 FYNNEI. The CDR3 is 15 amino acids. CDR3 loop: CASSAAGASTGELFF. CDR3 DNA sequence: TGTGCCAGCAGTGCTGCAGGGGCGAGCACCGGGGAGCTGTTTTTT.

The rearrangement uses TRBV19 and TRBJ2-4; 7 bases are shared with TRBD1. The CDR3 is made up of 15 amino acids. The junction had 11 bases not matched to a gene; V was cut back by 3 bases and J by 9 bases. Germline CDR1 and CDR2: LNHDA and SQIVND (reference sequence). The CDR3 nucleotides are TGTGCCAGTAGTATTTCTGCGGACAGGAGGTTCATTCAGTACTTC. Translation: CASSISADRRFIQYF.

A remark on this clone: The sample has other DNA sequences that encode this CDR3 too. The genes are TRBV4-3 and TRBJ2-7; possible D gene TRBD2, 5 bases. This CDR3 region has 13 residues. V lost 2 bases, J lost 6 bases, and 11 bases lay in between. Germline values: CDR1 LGHNA, CDR2 YSLEER. CDR3: CASSQTLASEQYF. In nucleotides, the CDR3 is TGCGCCAGCAGCCAAACCCTAGCTTCCGAGCAGTACTTC.

V is TRBV9 and J is TRBJ1-2; 11 positions match TRBD1. CDR3 length: 17 amino acids. The germline gives CDR1 SGDLS, CDR2 YYNGEE. Germline trimming cut 0 bases from V and 7 bases from J; bases unmatched to any gene: 11. The CDR3 region has the DNA TGTGCCAGCAGCGTAGCTGTTGGACAGGGGGCAGAAGGTGGCTACACCTTC. This gives the protein CASSVAVGQGAEGGYTF.

The chain's CDR3 is CASSASLRRGGRSGYTF. The CDR3 nucleotides read TGTGCCAGCAGCGCCTCCCTTCGCCGGGGGGGGAGGAGCGGCTACACCTTC. The V call is TRBV9, the J call TRBJ1-2, with TRBD1 as a possible D gene (5 bases). CDR1 is SGDLS and CDR2 is YYNGEE in the germline V gene. The CDR3 extends over 17 amino acids. V lost 3 bases and J 8 bases, leaving 26 bases between the germline ends.

V usage is TRBV28 and J usage is TRBJ2-5, with 9 bases matching TRBD1. Germline assignment: CDR1 MDHEN and CDR2 SYDVKM. V shed 2 bases and J 1 base; nucleotides not matched to a gene: 8. CDR3 size: 17 residues. The CDR3 is CASSLPSSDRGQETQYF. The CDR3 DNA reads TGTGCCAGCAGTTTACCTTCCTCGGACAGGGGCCAAGAGACCCAGTACTTC.

This chain connects TRBV7-2 to TRBJ2-1; D remains unclear. This CDR3 spans 15 amino acids. CDR1 and CDR2 from the germline V gene are SGHTA and FQGNSA. Deletions cut 5 bases from V and 6 bases from J, with 17 bases between. The CDR3 DNA reads TGTGCCAGCAGCGGATGGGTAGACCCGGGCAATGAGCAGTTCTTC. As protein: CASSGWVDPGNEQFF. The full variable domain, in which reference TRBV7-2 and TRBJ2-1 provide the parts outside the CDR3, is GAGVSQSPSNKVTEKGKDVELRCDPISGHTALYWYRQSLGQGLEFLIYFQGNSAPDKSGLPSDRFSAERTGGSVSTLTIQRTQQEDSAVYLCASSGWVDPGNEQFFGPGTRLTVL.

The chain is built from TRBV7-2 and TRBJ1-6; 9 nucleotides line up with TRBD1. CDR1 and CDR2 from the germline V gene are SGHTA and FQGNSA. The CDR3 has 17 residues. V lost 1 base, J lost 10 bases, and 11 bases stayed unmatched. CDR3 nucleotides: TGTGCCAGCAGCTTAGATCATAATACAGGGGGCGGATCACCCCTCCACTTT. Its protein product is CASSLDHNTGGGSPLHF.

J is TRBJ1-2 and V is TRBV5-1; TRBD1 is a possible D gene (5 bases). V dropped 3 bases and J dropped 0 bases, with 9 bases sitting between them. The V gene's germline CDR1 is SGHRS and CDR2 YFSETQ. The CDR3 runs 14 residues. CDR3 sequence: CASSSTVSNYGYTF. The CDR3 DNA is TGCGCCAGCAGCTCGACAGTATCTAACTATGGCTACACCTTC.

The chain carries TRBV2 and TRBJ1-1; the D is unclear. The V end was cut by 7 bases, the J end by 1 base, with 10 bases between. This CDR3 is 13 amino acids long. CDR1 SNHLY and CDR2 FYNNEI come from the germline V gene. CDR3 DNA: TGTGCCAGCATTTATTTCGGGAACACTGAAGCTTTCTTT. The encoded protein is CASIYFGNTEAFF.

This sequence joins TRBV2 and TRBJ1-4, with 9 bases identical to TRBD1. Germline loops: CDR1 SNHLY, CDR2 FYNNEI. The CDR3 spans 14 residues. After removal of 6 bases from V and 10 bases from J, the junction contained 9 bases not matched to a gene. DNA for the CDR3: TGTGCCAGCAGCCGGACAGGGGAACGAGGAAAACTGTTTTTT. Translating it yields CASSRTGERGKLFF. The complete variable domain, with remaining parts taken from reference TRBV2 and TRBJ1-4, reads EPEVTQTPSHQVTQMGQEVILRCVPISNHLYFYWYRQILGQKVEFLVSFYNNEISEKSEIFDDQFSVERPDGSNFTLKIRSTKLEDSAMYFCASSRTGERGKLFFGSGTQLSVL.

The chain uses TRBV5-1 and TRBJ2-3; 9 nucleotides agree with TRBD1. The V gene end was trimmed by 4 bases and the J gene end by 4 bases; junction bases not matched to a gene: 10. Germline assignment: CDR1 SGHRS and CDR2 YFSETQ. There are 16 residues in the CDR3. The CDR3 loop reads CASSPTGGVGSDTQYF. For the CDR3, the DNA is TGCGCCAGCAGCCCTACAGGGGGCGTAGGATCAGATACGCAGTATTTT.

The V and J genes are TRBV6-6 and TRBJ2-1; 7 nucleotides match TRBD2. Germline CDR1 reads MNHNY; CDR2 reads SVGAGI (reference sequence). This CDR3 has 16 amino acids. With V trimmed by 4 bases and J by 2 bases, 8 bases remained unmatched. CDR3 DNA sequence: TGTGCCAGCAGTTTCCCTATAGCGGGTACCTACAATGAGCAGTTCTTC. Amino acids: CASSFPIAGTYNEQFF.

The chain links TRBV19 to TRBJ1-2, with 8 bases that match TRBD1. The CDR3 runs 12 residues. Germline V gene data show CDR1 as LNHDA and CDR2 as SQIVND (reference sequence). V was pared by 6 bases and J by 6 bases, with 3 bases of the junction left unmatched. This CDR3 is CASRRQGHGYTF. Written as DNA, the CDR3 is TGTGCCAGTAGGCGACAGGGGCATGGCTACACCTTC.

V usage is TRBV7-8 and J usage is TRBJ2-1; D gene unclear. Trimming removed 0 bases from V and 6 bases from J, with 12 bases in between. The germline CDR1 and CDR2 sequences are SGHVS and FQNEAQ. This CDR3 has 15 residues. This CDR3 reads CASSLALSTANEQFF. The DNA for the CDR3 is TGTGCCAGCAGCTTAGCTCTCTCTACTGCCAATGAGCAGTTCTTC.

The chain uses TRBV5-1 and TRBJ2-5; possibly TRBD2 for D (6 bases). This CDR3 is 13 amino acids long. V was shortened by 0 bases and J by 4 bases, with 7 bases between the two germline ends. In germline, CDR1 is SGHRS, CDR2 YFSETQ. In nucleotides, the CDR3 is TGCGCCAGCAGCTTGGGCGGGACAGAGACCCAGTACTTC. Protein product: CASSLGGTETQYF.

In its sample, this clone was seen once. The chain links TRBV19 to TRBJ2-7; 8 bases agree with TRBD2. J gave up 6 bases and V 10 bases, and 17 bases lay outside the gene matches. This CDR3 is 15 amino acids long. Germline lookup yields CDR1 LNHDA and CDR2 SQIVND (reference sequence). This CDR3 is CATRESSGWVGEQYF. The DNA of the CDR3 is TGTGCCACCCGAGAGTCTAGCGGGTGGGTAGGCGAGCAGTACTTC.

The J gene is TRBJ2-1, the V gene TRBV6-4, with 8 bases identical to TRBD2. Unmatched junction bases numbered 5, after V lost 0 bases and J lost 4 bases. This CDR3 contains 16 residues. Germline loops: CDR1 MRHNA, CDR2 SNTAGT. The CDR3 region is CASSDSPASGYNEQFF. The CDR3, as DNA: TGTGCCAGCAGTGACTCCCCGGCTAGCGGGTACAATGAGCAGTTCTTC.